The 21 T cell receptor beta chains presented below share a single source sample, sequenced in a study of blood T cell repertoires in COVID-19. Generated by immunoSEQ multiplex PCR, the TCRdb table keeps only in-frame clones and is missing some. The sample has more than 300,000 clones, approximately 85% seen once. Sequenced: peripheral blood. These TCRs come from a woman aged 50 to 60 with acute or convalescent COVID-19.

CDR3 sequence reads: CASSLRDTLYEKLFF. The CDR3 nucleotides are TGTGCCAGCAGTCTTCGGGACACGCTCTATGAAAAACTGTTTTTT. The rearrangement joins TRBV27 to TRBJ1-4; D possibly corresponds to TRBD1 (6 bases). Per the germline V gene, CDR1 is MNHEY and CDR2 is SMNVEV (reference sequence). This CDR3 spans 15 amino acids. V was shortened by 5 bases and J by 6 bases, with 16 bases between the two germline ends. Supplemented by reference TRBV27 and TRBJ1-4, the full variable domain reads EAQVTQNPRYLITVTGKKLTVTCSQNMNHEYMSWYRQDPGLGLRQIYYSMNVEVTDKGDVPEGYKVSRKEKRNFPLILESPSPNQTSLYFCASSLRDTLYEKLFFGSGTQLSVL.

This sequence joins TRBV7-3 and TRBJ1-1; D gene uncertain. Germline CDR1 is SGHTA and CDR2 is FQGTGA. Trimming stripped 1 base from V and 0 bases from J, with 9 bases between. This CDR3 is built from 15 residues. CDR3: CASSLNPGMNTEAFF. CDR3 coding DNA: TGTGCCAGCAGCTTAAATCCGGGAATGAACACTGAAGCTTTCTTT.

In nucleotides, the CDR3 is TGCGCCAGCAGCCCCTGGACAGGGGGAGGGCAGCCCCAGCATTTT. The encoded protein is CASSPWTGGGQPQHF. The chain is built from TRBV5-1 and TRBJ1-5; 10 bases agree with TRBD1. CDR3 length equals 15 residues. J lost 7 bases, V lost 4 bases, and 8 bases had no gene match. Germline V gene lookup returns CDR1 SGHRS and CDR2 YFSETQ.

The chain carries TRBV6-4 and TRBJ2-4; possibly TRBD1 for D (6 bases). CDR3 size: 9 residues. Looked up from germline, CDR1 is MRHNA and CDR2 is SNTAGT. The V gene lost 10 bases and the J gene lost 13 bases, with 11 bases spanning the gap. The CDR3 coding sequence is TGTGCCACATACAGGGACCAGTACTTC. It specifies CATYRDQYF.

The chain carries TRBV6-5 and TRBJ2-7; 7 positions agree with TRBD2. The J segment lost 2 bases and the V segment lost 4 bases, leaving 11 bases of the junction unmatched. Germline V CDR1 and CDR2: MNHEY, SVGAGI. The CDR3 runs 16 residues. The CDR3 loop is CASSSPGRGVTYEQYF. As DNA, the CDR3 is TGTGCCAGCAGTTCGCCGGGACGGGGGGTAACCTACGAGCAGTACTTC.

This chain joins TRBV19 and TRBJ1-2, with D perhaps TRBD1 (5 bases). This CDR3 has 16 residues. The germline V gene encodes CDR1 LNHDA and CDR2 SQIVND (reference sequence). The germline V and J ends were trimmed by 4 bases and 8 bases, with 23 bases remaining between them. CDR3 bases: TGTGCCAGTAGTACCCTAGGAGCAGGGAGGGAGCGAGGCTACACCTTC. This codes for CASSTLGAGRERGYTF.

V is TRBV6-5 and J is TRBJ1-2, with 10 bases fitting TRBD1. Trimming at V came to 6 bases and at J to 6 bases, leaving 1 base not matched to a gene. The CDR3 covers 12 residues. Per the germline V gene, CDR1 is MNHEY and CDR2 is SVGAGI. The CDR3 coding sequence is TGTGCCAGCAGGGACAGGGGGAATGGCTACACCTTC. Its translation is CASRDRGNGYTF.

This chain connects TRBV28 to TRBJ2-7; 7 bases fit TRBD2. After removal of 1 base from V and 4 bases from J, the junction contained 7 bases not matched to a gene. Looked up from germline, CDR1 is MDHEN and CDR2 is SYDVKM. The CDR3 has 15 residues. CDR3 in DNA: TGTGCCAGCAGTTTATATGGGGGAGGGCGGTACGAGCAGTACTTC. This translates into CASSLYGGGRYEQYF.

This chain uses TRBV20-1 with TRBJ1-1; D possibly corresponds to TRBD1 (5 bases). The CDR3 has 13 residues. Germline lookup yields CDR1 DFQATT and CDR2 SNEGSKA (reference sequence). The V end was cut by 3 bases, the J end by 0 bases, with 8 bases between. The CDR3 sequence: CSASRGVNTEAFF. CDR3 DNA sequence: TGCAGTGCTAGTCGGGGGGTGAACACTGAAGCTTTCTTT.

The rearrangement links TRBV24-1 to TRBJ2-1, with 9 positions matching TRBD2. The CDR3 extends over 18 amino acids. Germline CDR1 and CDR2: KGHDR and SFDVKD. After removal of 3 bases from V and 0 bases from J, the junction contained 8 bases not matched to a gene. CDR3 loop: CATSDLPFSGSSYNEQFF. Written as DNA, the CDR3 is TGTGCCACCAGTGATCTACCTTTTAGCGGGAGCTCCTACAATGAGCAGTTCTTC.

V and J are TRBV27 and TRBJ2-7, with 7 bases matching TRBD2. The CDR3 contains 14 residues. CDR1 is MNHEY, CDR2 SMNVEV, per germline (reference sequence). Trimming at V came to 6 bases and at J to 0 bases, leaving 5 bases not matched to a gene. CDR3 sequence (DNA): TGTGCCAGCAGCTGGGGGGGAACCTCCTACGAGCAGTACTTC. This gives the protein CASSWGGTSYEQYF.

This clone was seen a few times. The V and J genes are TRBV29-1 and TRBJ1-1, with 7 nucleotides matching TRBD1. From germline, CDR1 is SQVTM and CDR2 ANQGSEA. CDR3 size: 13 residues. With V trimmed by 3 bases and J by 0 bases, 1 base remained unmatched. DNA for the CDR3: TGCAGCGTTGACAGGGGGATGAACACTGAAGCTTTCTTT. Translated, it gives CSVDRGMNTEAFF.

V gene TRBV28 combines with J gene TRBJ2-7, with D perhaps TRBD2 (5 bases). The V and J ends lost 7 bases and 0 bases respectively, with 16 bases between them. Germline CDR1 is MDHEN and CDR2 is SYDVKM. The CDR3 is made up of 15 amino acids. CDR3 sequence (DNA): TGTGCCAGCACCGACGGACTTCTCCCCTCCTACGAGCAGTACTTC. Translated: CASTDGLLPSYEQYF. Variable domain in full (rest from reference TRBV28 and TRBJ2-7): DVKVTQSSRYLVKRTGEKVFLECVQDMDHENMFWYRQDPGLGLRLIYFSYDVKMKEKGDIPEGYSVSREKKERFSLILESASTNQTSMYLCASTDGLLPSYEQYFGPGTRLTVT.

The chain employs TRBV7-9 and TRBJ1-4; D gene ambiguous. Between the trimmed V and J ends, which lost 8 bases and 8 bases, there was a span of 15 bases. Germline V gene sequence: CDR1 SEHNR, CDR2 FQNEAQ (reference sequence). The length of the CDR3 is 13 residues. The CDR3 reads CASRGGRREKLFF. The DNA of the CDR3 is TGTGCCAGCCGCGGTGGAAGAAGAGAAAAACTGTTTTTT. Full variable domain (outside the CDR3, taken from reference TRBV7-9 and TRBJ1-4): DTGVSQNPRHKITKRGQNVTFRCDPISEHNRLYWYRQTLGQGPEFLTYFQNEAQLEKSRLLSDRFSAERPKGSFSTLEIQRTEQGDSAMYLCASRGGRREKLFFGSGTQLSVL.

The CDR3 loop is CASTRTATGYEQYF. As DNA, the CDR3 is TGTGCCAGCACCAGGACTGCTACGGGCTACGAGCAGTACTTC. V usage is TRBV3-1 (or the pseudogene TRBV3-2) and J usage is TRBJ2-7, with D possibly matching TRBD2 (5 bases). V dropped 7 bases and J dropped 3 bases, with 16 bases sitting between them. Germline CDR1 is LGHDT and CDR2 is YNNKEL (reference sequence). The CDR3 consists of 14 residues.

The genes are TRBV4-1 and TRBJ2-7; D unclear. Deletions cut 1 base from V and 1 base from J, with 14 bases between. Germline CDR1 and CDR2: MGHRA and YSYEKL. This CDR3 comprises 16 residues. CDR3 DNA sequence: TGCGCCAGCAGCCAAGCTGGCGGAGCATTGTCCTACGAGCAGTACTTC. It yields the protein CASSQAGGALSYEQYF.

The DNA of the CDR3 is TGTGCCAGTAGTATAGACGCGGAGACAGCGACGAACACTGAAGCTTTCTTT. It encodes CASSIDAETATNTEAFF. V usage is TRBV19 and J usage is TRBJ1-1; tentatively, D is TRBD1 (5 bases). V lost 0 bases and J 1 base, leaving 15 bases between the germline ends. CDR3 length: 17 amino acids. The V gene's germline CDR1 is LNHDA and CDR2 SQIVND (reference sequence).

This sequence joins TRBV15 and TRBJ2-7; 9 nucleotides agree with TRBD1. CDR3 length equals 17 residues. The germline V gene encodes CDR1 LNHNV and CDR2 YYDKDF (reference sequence). After removal of 1 base from V and 0 bases from J, the junction contained 7 bases not matched to a gene. CDR3 sequence: CATSRGWGTGNSYEQYF. The DNA for the CDR3 is TGTGCCACCAGCAGAGGCTGGGGGACAGGGAACTCCTACGAGCAGTACTTC.

The chain combines TRBV3-1 (or the pseudogene TRBV3-2) with TRBJ2-7, with 12 bases matching TRBD2. From germline, CDR1 is LGHDT and CDR2 YNNKEL (reference sequence). The CDR3 contains 20 residues. Losses at the gene ends were 4 bases for V and 0 bases for J; bases not matched to a gene: 16. DNA of the CDR3: TGTGCCAGCAGCCGAAAAGGGGGACTAGCGGGTTTACTCAGCTCCTACGAGCAGTACTTC. Its translation: CASSRKGGLAGLLSSYEQYF.

The V and J genes are TRBV7-9 and TRBJ2-1; 7 bases are a match to TRBD1. Per germline, CDR1 SEHNR and CDR2 FQNEAQ (reference sequence). The CDR3 has 12 residues. J was trimmed by 12 bases and V by 1 base; bases with no gene match: 3. The DNA for the CDR3 is TGTGCCAGCAGCTTAGAGGCAGGGGGGCAGTTCTTC. It yields the protein CASSLEAGGQFF.

This rearrangement joins TRBV28 to TRBJ2-1; 8 nucleotides align to TRBD2. Germline V lookup: CDR1 MDHEN, CDR2 SYDVKM. The CDR3 loop spans 15 amino acids. The trim removed 6 bases at V and 9 bases at J, leaving 13 bases unmatched. CDR3 region: CASRSPGAGVSEQFF. The CDR3 DNA reads as TGTGCCAGCAGATCTCCCGGAGCGGGAGTAAGTGAGCAGTTCTTC.